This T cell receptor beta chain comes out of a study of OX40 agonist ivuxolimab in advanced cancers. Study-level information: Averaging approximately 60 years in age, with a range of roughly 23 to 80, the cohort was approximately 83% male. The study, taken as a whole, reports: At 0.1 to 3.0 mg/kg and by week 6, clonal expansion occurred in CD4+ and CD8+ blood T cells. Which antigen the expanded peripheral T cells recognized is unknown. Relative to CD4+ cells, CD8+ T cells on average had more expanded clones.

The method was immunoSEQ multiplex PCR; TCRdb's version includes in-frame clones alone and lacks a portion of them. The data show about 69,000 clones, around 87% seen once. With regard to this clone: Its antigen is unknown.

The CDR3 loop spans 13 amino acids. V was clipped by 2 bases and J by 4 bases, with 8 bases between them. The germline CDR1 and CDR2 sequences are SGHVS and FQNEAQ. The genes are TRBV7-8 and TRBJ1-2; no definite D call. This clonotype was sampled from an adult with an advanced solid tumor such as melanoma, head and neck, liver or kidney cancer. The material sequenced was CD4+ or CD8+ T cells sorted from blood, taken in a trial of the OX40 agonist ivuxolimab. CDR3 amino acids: CASSLYIAYGYTF. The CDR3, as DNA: TGTGCCAGCAGCTTATATATAGCCTATGGCTACACCTTC. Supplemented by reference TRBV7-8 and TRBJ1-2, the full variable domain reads GAGVSQSPRYKVAKRGQDVALRCDPISGHVSLFWYQQALGQGPEFLTYFQNEAQLDKSGLPSDRFFAERPEGSVSTLKIQRTQQEDSAVYLCASSLYIAYGYTFGSGTRLTVV.